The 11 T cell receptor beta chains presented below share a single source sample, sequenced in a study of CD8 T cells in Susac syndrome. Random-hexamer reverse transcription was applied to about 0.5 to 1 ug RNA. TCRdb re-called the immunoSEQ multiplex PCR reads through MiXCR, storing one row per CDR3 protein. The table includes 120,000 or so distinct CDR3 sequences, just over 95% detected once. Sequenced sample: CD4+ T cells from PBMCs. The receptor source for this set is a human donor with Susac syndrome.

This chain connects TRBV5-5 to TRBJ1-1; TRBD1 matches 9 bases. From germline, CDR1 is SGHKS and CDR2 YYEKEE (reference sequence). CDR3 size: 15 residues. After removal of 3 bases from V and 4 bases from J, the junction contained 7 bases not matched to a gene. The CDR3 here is CASSSQGAALTEAFF. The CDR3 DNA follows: TGTGCCAGCAGCTCACAGGGGGCGGCCCTCACTGAAGCTTTCTTT.

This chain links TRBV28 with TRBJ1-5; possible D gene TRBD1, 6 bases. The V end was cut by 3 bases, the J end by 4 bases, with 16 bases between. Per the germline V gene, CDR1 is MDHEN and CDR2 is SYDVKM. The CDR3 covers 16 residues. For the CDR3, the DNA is TGTGCCAGCAGTTTCGGACAGCGCGGAAGTAATCAGCCCCAGCATTTT. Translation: CASSFGQRGSNQPQHF.

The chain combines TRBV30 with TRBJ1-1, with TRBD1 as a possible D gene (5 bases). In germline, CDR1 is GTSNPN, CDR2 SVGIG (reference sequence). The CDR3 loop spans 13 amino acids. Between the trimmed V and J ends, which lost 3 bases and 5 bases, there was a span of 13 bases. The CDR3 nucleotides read TGTGCCTGGAGCGCCATTAGGGGAACTGAAGCTTTCTTT. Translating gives CAWSAIRGTEAFF.

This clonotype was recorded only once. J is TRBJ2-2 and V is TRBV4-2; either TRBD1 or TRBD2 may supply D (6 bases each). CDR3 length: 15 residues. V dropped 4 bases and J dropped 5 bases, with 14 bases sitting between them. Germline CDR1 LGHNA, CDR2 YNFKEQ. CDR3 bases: TGTGCCAGCAGCCGGACCAGGGGAGGAACCGGGGAGCTGTTTTTT. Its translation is CASSRTRGGTGELFF.

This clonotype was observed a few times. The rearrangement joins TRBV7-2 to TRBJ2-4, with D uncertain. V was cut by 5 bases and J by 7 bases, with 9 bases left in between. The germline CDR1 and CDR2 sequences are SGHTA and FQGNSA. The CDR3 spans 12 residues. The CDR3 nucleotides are TGTGCCAGCAGCCCGGGTCTTAACATTCAGTACTTC. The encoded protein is CASSPGLNIQYF.

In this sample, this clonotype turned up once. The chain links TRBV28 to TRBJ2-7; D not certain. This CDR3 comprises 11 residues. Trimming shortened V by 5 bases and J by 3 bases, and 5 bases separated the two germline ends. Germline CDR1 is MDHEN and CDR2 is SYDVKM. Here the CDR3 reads CASSTNYEQYF. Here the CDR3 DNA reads TGTGCCAGCAGTACCAACTACGAGCAGTACTTC.

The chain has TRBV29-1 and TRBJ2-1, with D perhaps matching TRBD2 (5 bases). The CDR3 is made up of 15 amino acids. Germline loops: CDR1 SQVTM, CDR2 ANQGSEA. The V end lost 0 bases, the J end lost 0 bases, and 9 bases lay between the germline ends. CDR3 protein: CSVEERASSYNEQFF. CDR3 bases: TGCAGCGTTGAAGAGCGGGCAAGCTCCTACAATGAGCAGTTCTTC.

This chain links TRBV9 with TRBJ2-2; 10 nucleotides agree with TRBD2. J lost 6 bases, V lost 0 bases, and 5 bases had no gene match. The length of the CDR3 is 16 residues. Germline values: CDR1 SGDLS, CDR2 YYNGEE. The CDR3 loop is CASSVVPSGSAGELFF. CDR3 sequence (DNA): TGTGCCAGCAGCGTAGTTCCTAGCGGGAGTGCCGGGGAGCTGTTTTTT.

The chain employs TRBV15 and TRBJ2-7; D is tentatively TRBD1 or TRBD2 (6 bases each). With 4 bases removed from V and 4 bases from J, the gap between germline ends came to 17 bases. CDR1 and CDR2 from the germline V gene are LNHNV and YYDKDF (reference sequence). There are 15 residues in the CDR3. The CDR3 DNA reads TGTGCCACCAGCACCCGAGATGGGGGGCCTTACGAGCAGTACTTC. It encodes CATSTRDGGPYEQYF.

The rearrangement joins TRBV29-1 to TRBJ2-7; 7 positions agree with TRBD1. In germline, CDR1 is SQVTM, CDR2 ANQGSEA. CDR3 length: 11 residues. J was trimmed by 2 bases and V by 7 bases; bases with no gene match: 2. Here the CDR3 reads CSAGTAYEQYF. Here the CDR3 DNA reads TGCAGCGCCGGGACAGCCTACGAGCAGTACTTC.

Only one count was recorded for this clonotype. CDR3 protein: CSASGRLNTEAFF. The CDR3, as DNA: TGCAGCGCGTCAGGCAGACTCAACACTGAAGCTTTCTTT. The rearrangement links TRBV29-1 to TRBJ1-1; no firm D call. CDR1 is SQVTM, CDR2 ANQGSEA, per germline. The CDR3 sequence is 13 residues long. Trimming left V 7 bases short and J 2 bases short, with 14 bases between.